A single sample is the source of the 13 T cell receptor beta chains below, sequenced in a study of cytomegalovirus exposure and HLA in healthy donors. Primers included in the PCR were 60 Vbeta and 13 Jbeta primers. Sequenced by immunoSEQ multiplex PCR; TCRdb stores in-frame clones only, minus some. The table lists 85,000 to 130,000 clones, roughly 77% of them singletons. Source material: PBMCs. The receptors were gathered from a middle-aged man in good health and CMV-seronegative.

The table lists this clone with a count of one. The rearrangement joins TRBV6-7 to TRBJ2-7, with D unresolved. TRBV6-7 is designated an ORF whose function remains uncertain. CDR3 length: 12 residues. V was clipped by 4 bases and J by 3 bases, with 7 bases between them. This CDR3 reads CASSWYSYEQYF. The CDR3 DNA reads as TGTGCCAGCAGTTGGTACAGCTACGAGCAGTACTTC.

The V call is TRBV19, the J call TRBJ2-1; TRBD1 matches 9 bases. CDR1 is LNHDA, CDR2 SQIVND, per germline (reference sequence). With V trimmed by 1 base and J by 6 bases, 4 bases remained unmatched. The CDR3 totals 15 residues. CDR3 region: CASSIAGTGRNEQFF. CDR3 nucleotides: TGTGCCAGTAGTATAGCCGGGACAGGGCGCAATGAGCAGTTCTTC.

This clone was recorded once. The chain couples TRBV23-1 to TRBJ1-1, with 10 positions matching TRBD1. TRBV23-1 is treated as an ORF (open reading frame) with a function not yet certain. Trimming at V came to 0 bases and at J to 1 base, leaving 8 bases not matched to a gene. The CDR3 spans 18 residues. This CDR3 is CASSQSWTGGGWNTEAFF. The CDR3 DNA sequence: TGCGCCAGCAGTCAATCGTGGACAGGGGGAGGTTGGAACACTGAAGCTTTCTTT.

The rearrangement uses TRBV5-3 and TRBJ1-5, with TRBD1 matching over 8 bases. TRBV5-3 is sorted into the ORF group, with uncertain function. The CDR3 consists of 18 residues. V lost 3 bases and J lost 0; bases outside the gene matches: 11. As DNA, the CDR3 is TGTGCCAGAAGCTGCGGGACAGGAAAGACTAATAGCAATCAGCCCCAGCATTTT. Its protein is CARSCGTGKTNSNQPQHF.

There are a few counts of this clone. The V call is TRBV5-1, the J call TRBJ2-3; tentative D call: TRBD2 (5 bases). Germline V gene data show CDR1 as SGHRS and CDR2 as YFSETQ. The V end was cut by 1 base, the J end by 1 base, with 10 bases between. This CDR3 contains 15 residues. The chain's CDR3 is CASSLRGAGTDTQYF. The CDR3, as DNA: TGCGCCAGCAGCTTGCGGGGAGCTGGCACAGATACGCAGTATTTT. Full variable domain (rest looked up from reference TRBV5-1 and TRBJ2-3): KAGVTQTPRYLIKTRGQQVTLSCSPISGHRSVSWYQQTPGQGLQFLFEYFSETQRNKGNFPGRFSGRQFSNSRSEMNVSTLELGDSALYLCASSLRGAGTDTQYFGPGTRLTVL.

The chain combines TRBV4-1 with TRBJ1-4; 9 bases map to TRBD1. Losses at the gene ends were 5 bases for V and 4 bases for J; bases not matched to a gene: 5. CDR3 length equals 15 residues. The germline CDR1 and CDR2 sequences are MGHRA and YSYEKL. In nucleotides, the CDR3 is TGCGCCAGCAGCTTAGGACAGGGGAGTAATGAAAAACTGTTTTTT. This sequence encodes CASSLGQGSNEKLFF.

This chain links TRBV2 with TRBJ2-3, with D possibly being TRBD1 (5 bases). The germline gives CDR1 SNHLY, CDR2 FYNNEI. CDR3 length equals 12 residues. The V gene lost 4 bases and the J gene lost 14 bases, with 16 bases spanning the gap. CDR3 loop: CASSATGRPGYF. The CDR3 coding sequence is TGTGCCAGCAGTGCTACAGGCCGCCCTGGGTATTTT.

The chain has TRBV5-1 and TRBJ1-4, with D maybe TRBD1 (5 bases). Trimming removed 1 base from V and 2 bases from J, with 9 bases in between. CDR3 length equals 15 residues. The germline V gene has CDR1 SGHRS and CDR2 YFSETQ. CDR3 protein: CASSLRGGTNEKLFF. The CDR3 DNA is TGCGCCAGCAGCTTGAGGGGTGGGACTAATGAAAAACTGTTTTTT.

The gene calls are TRBV2 and TRBJ2-5, with D perhaps TRBD2 (6 bases). The DNA end is a closer match to TRBJ2-7, so the J assignment may be wrong. The CDR3 runs to 15 residues. Germline V gene data show CDR1 as SNHLY and CDR2 as FYNNEI. The CDR3, as DNA: TGTGCCAGCAGTGAATGGTTGGGGGGAGCCCACGAGCAGTACTTC. It encodes CASSEWLGGAHEQYF.

This clone was recorded once. The CDR3 region is CASSSLGLNEKLFF. For the CDR3, the DNA is TGTGCCAGCAGCTCCCTGGGCCTTAATGAAAAACTGTTTTTT. This chain links TRBV7-2 with TRBJ1-4, with D unclear. CDR3 size: 14 residues. The V gene's germline CDR1 is SGHTA and CDR2 FQGNSA. The ends were cut back, 4 bases at V and 4 bases at J, with 10 bases in the middle.

The chain is built from TRBV29-1 and TRBJ1-1; perhaps TRBD1 as D (6 bases). The ends were cut back, 4 bases at V and 4 bases at J, with 13 bases in the middle. This CDR3 comprises 13 residues. Germline CDR1 and CDR2: SQVTM and ANQGSEA. This CDR3 reads CSVVQGGSTEAFF. CDR3 DNA sequence: TGCAGCGTTGTACAGGGAGGGAGCACTGAAGCTTTCTTT.

In this sample, this clone turned up a few times. V gene TRBV11-2 combines with J gene TRBJ2-7; D is ambiguous. CDR3 length equals 15 residues. CDR1 and CDR2 from the germline V gene are SGHAT and FQNNGV. The V end was cut by 5 bases, the J end by 6 bases, with 20 bases between. Here the CDR3 reads CASSIERSEAGEQYF. CDR3 coding DNA: TGTGCCAGCAGCATCGAGCGCTCAGAGGCTGGCGAGCAGTACTTC. Together with reference TRBV11-2 and TRBJ2-7, the CDR3 gives the full variable domain: EAGVAQSPRYKIIEKRQSVAFWCNPISGHATLYWYQQILGQGPKLLIQFQNNGVVDDSQLPKDRFSAERLKGVDSTLKIQPAKLEDSAVYLCASSIERSEAGEQYFGPGTRLTVT.

This chain uses TRBV5-1 with TRBJ1-2; 7 bases line up with TRBD1. The CDR3 has 14 amino acids. V gave up 7 bases and J gave up 1 base; unmatched junction bases: 7. Germline CDR1 is SGHRS and CDR2 is YFSETQ. CDR3 region: CASRLGQDNYGYTF. The CDR3, as DNA: TGCGCCAGCCGCCTCGGACAGGATAACTATGGCTACACCTTC. Full variable domain (rest looked up from reference TRBV5-1 and TRBJ1-2): KAGVTQTPRYLIKTRGQQVTLSCSPISGHRSVSWYQQTPGQGLQFLFEYFSETQRNKGNFPGRFSGRQFSNSRSEMNVSTLELGDSALYLCASRLGQDNYGYTFGSGTRLTVV.